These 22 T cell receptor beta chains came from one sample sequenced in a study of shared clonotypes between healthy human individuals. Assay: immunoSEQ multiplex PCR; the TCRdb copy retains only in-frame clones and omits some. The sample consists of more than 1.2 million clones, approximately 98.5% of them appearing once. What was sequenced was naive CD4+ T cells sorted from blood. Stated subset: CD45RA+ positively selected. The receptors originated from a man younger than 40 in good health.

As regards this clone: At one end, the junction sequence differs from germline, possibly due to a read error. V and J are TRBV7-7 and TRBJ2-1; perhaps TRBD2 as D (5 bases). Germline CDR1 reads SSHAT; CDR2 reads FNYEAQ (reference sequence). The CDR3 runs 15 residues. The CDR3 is CASSLYGRSAGEQFF. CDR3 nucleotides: TGTGCTAGCAGCTTATATGGAAGGAGTGCGGGTGAGCAGTTCTTC. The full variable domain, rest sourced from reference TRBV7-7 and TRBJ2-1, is GAGVSQSPRYKVTKRGQDVTLRCDPISSHATLYWYQQALGQGPEFLTYFNYEAQPDKSGLPSDRFSAERPEGSISTLTIQRTEQRDSAMYRCASSLYGRSAGEQFFGPGTRLTVL.

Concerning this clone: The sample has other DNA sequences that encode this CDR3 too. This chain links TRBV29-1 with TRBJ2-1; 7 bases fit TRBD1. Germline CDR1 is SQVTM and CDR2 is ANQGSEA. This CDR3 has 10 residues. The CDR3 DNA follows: TGCACCACAGGGGCCAATGAGCAGTTCTTC. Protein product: CTTGANEQFF.

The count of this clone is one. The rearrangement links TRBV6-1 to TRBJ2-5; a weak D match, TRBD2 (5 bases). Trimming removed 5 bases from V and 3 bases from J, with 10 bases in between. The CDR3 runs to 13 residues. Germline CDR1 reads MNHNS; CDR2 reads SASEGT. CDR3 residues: CASSRGIEETQYF. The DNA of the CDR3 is TGTGCCAGCAGTAGAGGGATAGAAGAGACCCAGTACTTC.

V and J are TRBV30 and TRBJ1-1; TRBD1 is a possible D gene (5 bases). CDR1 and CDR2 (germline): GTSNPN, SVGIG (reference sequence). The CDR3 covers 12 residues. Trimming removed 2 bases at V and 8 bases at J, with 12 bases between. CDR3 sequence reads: CAWSPRGSEAFF. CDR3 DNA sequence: TGTGCCTGGAGTCCTAGGGGTTCCGAAGCTTTCTTT.

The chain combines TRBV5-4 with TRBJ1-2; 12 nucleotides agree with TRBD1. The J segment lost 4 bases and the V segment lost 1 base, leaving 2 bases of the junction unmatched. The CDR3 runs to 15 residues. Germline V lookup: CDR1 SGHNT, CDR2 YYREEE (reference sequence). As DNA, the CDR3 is TGTGCCAGCAGCTTGAAGGGACAGGGGGCCTATGGCTACACCTTC. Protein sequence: CASSLKGQGAYGYTF.

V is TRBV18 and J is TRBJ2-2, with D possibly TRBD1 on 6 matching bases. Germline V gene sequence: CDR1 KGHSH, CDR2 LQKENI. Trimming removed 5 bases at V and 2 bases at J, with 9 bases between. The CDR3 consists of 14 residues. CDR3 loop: CASSGDKNTGELFF. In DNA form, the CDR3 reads TGTGCCAGCTCAGGGGACAAAAACACCGGGGAGCTGTTTTTT.

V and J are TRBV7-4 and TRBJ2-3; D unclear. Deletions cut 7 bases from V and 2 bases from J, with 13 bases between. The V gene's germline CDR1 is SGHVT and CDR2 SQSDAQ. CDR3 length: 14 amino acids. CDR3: CASITRPVTDTQYF. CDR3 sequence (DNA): TGTGCCAGCATCACAAGGCCTGTCACAGATACGCAGTATTTT.

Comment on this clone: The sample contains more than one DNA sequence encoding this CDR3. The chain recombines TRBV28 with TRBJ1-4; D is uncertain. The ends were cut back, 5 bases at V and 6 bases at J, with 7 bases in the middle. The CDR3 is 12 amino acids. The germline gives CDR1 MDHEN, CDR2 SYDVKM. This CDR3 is CASSGGYEKLFF. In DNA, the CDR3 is TGTGCCAGCAGTGGAGGGTATGAAAAACTGTTTTTT.

CDR3 amino acids: CASSERPGGYEQYF. In DNA, the CDR3 is TGTGCCAGCAGTGAAAGGCCAGGGGGCTACGAGCAGTACTTC. This chain links TRBV2 with TRBJ2-7; 7 bases are a match to TRBD1. The V gene end was trimmed by 2 bases and the J gene end by 3 bases; junction bases not matched to a gene: 4. This CDR3 is 14 amino acids long. Germline lookup yields CDR1 SNHLY and CDR2 FYNNEI.

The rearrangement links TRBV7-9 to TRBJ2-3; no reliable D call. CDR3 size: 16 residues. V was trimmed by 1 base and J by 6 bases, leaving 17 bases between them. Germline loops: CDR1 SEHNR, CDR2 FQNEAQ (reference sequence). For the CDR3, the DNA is TGTGCCAGCAGCTTAGGCCCTCTATCATCGCTCGATACGCAGTATTTT. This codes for CASSLGPLSSLDTQYF.

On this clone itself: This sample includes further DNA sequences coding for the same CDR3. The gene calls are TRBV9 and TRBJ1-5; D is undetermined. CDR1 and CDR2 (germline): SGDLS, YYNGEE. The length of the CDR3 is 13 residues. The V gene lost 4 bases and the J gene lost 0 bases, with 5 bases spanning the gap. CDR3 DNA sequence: TGTGCCAGCAGCCCCGATAGCAATCAGCCCCAGCATTTT. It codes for CASSPDSNQPQHF.

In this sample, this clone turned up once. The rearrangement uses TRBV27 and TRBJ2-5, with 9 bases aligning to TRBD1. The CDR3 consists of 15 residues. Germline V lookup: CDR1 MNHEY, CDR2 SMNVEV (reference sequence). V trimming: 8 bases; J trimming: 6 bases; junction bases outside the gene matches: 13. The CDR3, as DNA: TGTGCCAGCCATGCCGGGACAGGGCTTCGGAAGACCCAGTACTTC. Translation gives CASHAGTGLRKTQYF.

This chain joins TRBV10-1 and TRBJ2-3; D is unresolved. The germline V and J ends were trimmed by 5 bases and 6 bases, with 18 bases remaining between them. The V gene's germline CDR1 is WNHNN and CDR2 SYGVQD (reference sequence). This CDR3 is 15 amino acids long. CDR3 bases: TGCGCCAGCAGTCTAAACTTGAGGTCCTTGGATACGCAGTATTTT. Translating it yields CASSLNLRSLDTQYF.

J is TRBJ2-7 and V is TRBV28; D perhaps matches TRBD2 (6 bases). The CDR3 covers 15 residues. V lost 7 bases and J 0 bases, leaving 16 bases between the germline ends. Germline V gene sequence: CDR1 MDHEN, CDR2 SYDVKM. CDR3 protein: CASTHRRGSSYEQYF. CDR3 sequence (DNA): TGTGCCAGCACCCATAGACGGGGGTCCTCCTACGAGCAGTACTTC.

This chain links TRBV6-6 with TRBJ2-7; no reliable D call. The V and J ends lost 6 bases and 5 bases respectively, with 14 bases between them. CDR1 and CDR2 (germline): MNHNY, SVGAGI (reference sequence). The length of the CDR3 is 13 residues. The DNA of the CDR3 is TGTGCCAGCAGGACGGGCCTGGGTCACGAGCAGTACTTC. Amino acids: CASRTGLGHEQYF.

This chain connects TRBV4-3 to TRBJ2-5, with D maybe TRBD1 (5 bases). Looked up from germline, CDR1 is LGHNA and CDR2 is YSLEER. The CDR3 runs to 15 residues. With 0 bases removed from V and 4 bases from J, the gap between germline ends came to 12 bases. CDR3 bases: TGCGCCAGCAGCCAAGATGATCGGCAGGGAGAGACCCAGTACTTC. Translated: CASSQDDRQGETQYF.

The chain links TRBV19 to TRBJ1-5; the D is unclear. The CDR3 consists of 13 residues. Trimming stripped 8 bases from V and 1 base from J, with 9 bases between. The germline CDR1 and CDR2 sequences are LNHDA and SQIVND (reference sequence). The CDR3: CASASSSNQPQHF. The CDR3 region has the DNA TGTGCCAGTGCTAGTTCCAGCAATCAGCCCCAGCATTTT. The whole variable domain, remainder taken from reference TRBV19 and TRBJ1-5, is DGGITQSPKYLFRKEGQNVTLSCEQNLNHDAMYWYRQDPGQGLRLIYYSQIVNDFQKGDIAEGYSVSREKKESFPLTVTSAQKNPTAFYLCASASSSNQPQHFGDGTRLSIL.

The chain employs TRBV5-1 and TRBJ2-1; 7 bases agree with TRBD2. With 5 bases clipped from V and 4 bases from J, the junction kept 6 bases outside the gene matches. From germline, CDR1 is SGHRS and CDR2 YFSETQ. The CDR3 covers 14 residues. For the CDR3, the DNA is TGCGCCAGCAGGAACGGGAGGAAATACAATGAGCAGTTCTTC. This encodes CASRNGRKYNEQFF.

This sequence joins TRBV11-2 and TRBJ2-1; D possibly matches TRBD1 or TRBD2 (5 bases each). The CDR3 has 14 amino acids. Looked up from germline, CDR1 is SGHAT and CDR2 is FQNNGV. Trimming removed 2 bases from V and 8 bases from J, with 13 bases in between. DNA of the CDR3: TGTGCCAGCAGCTTAAGACTACTGGGGGATGAGCAGTTCTTC. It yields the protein CASSLRLLGDEQFF.

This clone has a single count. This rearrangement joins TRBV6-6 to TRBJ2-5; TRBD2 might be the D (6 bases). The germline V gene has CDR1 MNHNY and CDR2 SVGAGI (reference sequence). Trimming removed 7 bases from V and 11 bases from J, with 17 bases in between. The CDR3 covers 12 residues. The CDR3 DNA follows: TGTGCCAGCACCCACCAGGGCCGGGGGCAGTACTTC. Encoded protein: CASTHQGRGQYF.

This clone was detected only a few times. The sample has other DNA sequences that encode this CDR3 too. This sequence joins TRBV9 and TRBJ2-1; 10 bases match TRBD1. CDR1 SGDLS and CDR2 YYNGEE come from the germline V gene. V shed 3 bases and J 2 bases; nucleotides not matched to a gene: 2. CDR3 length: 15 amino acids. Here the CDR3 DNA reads TGTGCCAGCAGCGCCGGACAGGGGGCCTACAATGAGCAGTTCTTC. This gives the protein CASSAGQGAYNEQFF.

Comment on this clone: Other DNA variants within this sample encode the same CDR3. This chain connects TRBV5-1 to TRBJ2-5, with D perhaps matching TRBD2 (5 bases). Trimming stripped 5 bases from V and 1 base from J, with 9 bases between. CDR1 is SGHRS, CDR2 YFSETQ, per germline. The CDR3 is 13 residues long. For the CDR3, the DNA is TGCGCCAGCAGTTACCGGGGCCAAGAGACCCAGTACTTC. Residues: CASSYRGQETQYF. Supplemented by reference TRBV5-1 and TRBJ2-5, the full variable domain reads KAGVTQTPRYLIKTRGQQVTLSCSPISGHRSVSWYQQTPGQGLQFLFEYFSETQRNKGNFPGRFSGRQFSNSRSEMNVSTLELGDSALYLCASSYRGQETQYFGPGTRLLVL.